These T cell receptor beta chains were read from a single sample in a study of T-cell reconstitution after alpha-beta-depleted transplantation in children. TCRdb independently ran MiXCR on the PCR reads; one entry per CDR3 protein. The sample shows almost 400,000 distinct CDR3 sequences, roughly 22% of them seen only once. Sequenced here: PBMCs from the stem cell graft donor, sampled from the stem cell graft. These receptors were taken from a human donor who donated a stem cell graft to a child with acute myeloid leukemia. Each CDR3 is given with its conserved first and last residue. D genes are given only for firm matches. Expanded clones get a size class; other rows say once, few or many, or leave the size out.

TRBJ2-1	TRBV4-2	many	.	TGTGCCAGCAGCCAAGAACCCCTACAGGAGTTAAACAATGAGCAGTTCTTC	CASSQEPLQELNNEQFF
TRBJ2-5	TRBV29-1	many	.	TGCAGCGTTGAAGTGGGGACAGAGACCCAGTACTTC	CSVEVGTETQYF
TRBJ2-1	TRBV6-2/TRBV6-3	.	.	TGTGCCAGCTCGCGGGAAGCCTACAATGAGCAGTTCTTC	CASSREAYNEQFF
TRBJ2-7	TRBV20-1	.	TRBD2	TGCAGTGCTAGCCCCCGTAGCGGGAGCCTATACGAGCAGTACTTC	CSASPRSGSLYEQYF
TRBJ2-6	TRBV28	.	.	TGTGCCAGCAGTTTCTCTATCTCTGGGGCCAACGTCCTGACTTTC	CASSFSISGANVLTF
TRBJ2-5	TRBV24-1	.	.	TGTGCCACCAGTATTCCGTACCAAGAGACCCAGTACTTC	CATSIPYQETQYF
TRBJ2-3	TRBV20-1	many	.	TGCAGTGCTAGAGACGCTAGAGATACGCAGTATTTT	CSARDARDTQYF
TRBJ1-6	TRBV27	many	.	TGTGCCAGCAGTTTATACAGTAATTCACCCCTCCACTTT	CASSLYSNSPLHF
TRBJ2-3	TRBV4-1	.	TRBD2	TGCGCCAGCAGCCCAGGACTAGCGGGATGGATCGATACGCAGTATTTT	CASSPGLAGWIDTQYF
TRBJ2-7	TRBV12-3/TRBV12-4	few	.	TGTGCCAGCGCGTTGCAAGGGTTCTACGAGCAGTACTTC	CASALQGFYEQYF
TRBJ2-5	TRBV7-2	many	.	TGTGCCAGCAGCAGCCAAGGGGAGACCCAGTACTTC	CASSSQGETQYF
TRBJ1-1	TRBV5-1	.	.	TGCGCCAGCAGCTTGGATTCCGGGATGAACACTGAAGCTTTCTTT	CASSLDSGMNTEAFF
TRBJ2-3	TRBV20-1	many	.	TGCAGTGCCGGGCCGGGGGATACGCAGTATTTT	CSAGPGDTQYF
TRBJ1-1	TRBV6-1	.	.	TGTGCCAGCAGTGATCGGGGAACTACCACTGAAGCTTTCTTT	CASSDRGTTTEAFF
TRBJ2-1	TRBV5-1	many	TRBD1	TGCGCCAGCAGCTGGGCAGGGGGCAACAACAATGAGCAGTTCTTC	CASSWAGGNNNEQFF
TRBJ2-7	TRBV20-1	many	TRBD1	TGCAGTGCTAGAGGGACAGGGGGAGTCTACGAGCAGTACTTC	CSARGTGGVYEQYF
TRBJ2-1	TRBV12-3/TRBV12-4	.	.	TGTGCCAGCAGTTTTATAACTTCGGGGCGGAATGAGCAGTTCTTC	CASSFITSGRNEQFF
TRBJ2-1	TRBV20-1	.	TRBD2	TGCAGTGCTAGAAACCCCGTTGAGGGACTAGCGCATTACAATGAGCAGTTCTTC	CSARNPVEGLAHYNEQFF
TRBJ2-2	TRBV20-1	.	.	TGCAGTGCTAGAGGGTGGAGGAGCGGACCTAACACCGGGGAGCTGTTTTTT	CSARGWRSGPNTGELFF
TRBJ2-3	TRBV28	few	.	TGTGCCAGCAGTCCCGGGACCCCCACAGATACGCAGTATTTT	CASSPGTPTDTQYF
TRBJ2-7	TRBV3-1	many	TRBD2	TGTGCCAGCAGCCCGTTATTTGGACTAGCCGATACCTACGAGCAGTACTTC	CASSPLFGLADTYEQYF
TRBJ2-7	TRBV7-2	few	.	TGTGCCAGCACCCTGGGGGGAGACTACGAGCAGTACTTC	CASTLGGDYEQYF